Reported below is one T cell receptor (beta chain). Its antigen remains unknown. This sample is drawn from a study of CXCR3-negative and CXCR3-positive naive CD8 T cells. Findings of the study overall: In naive cells, CXCR3-negative and CXCR3-positive subsets had similar TRBV-TRBJ usage; memory cells differed.

UMI-labeled 5' RACE TRB cDNA libraries were prepared from the cells. After re-calling the 5' RACE reads, TCRdb lists one entry per CDR3 protein, DNA absent. The listing records just under 45,000 distinct CDR3 sequences. CDR3 length equals 14 residues. This chain links TRBV12-3 or TRBV12-4 with TRBJ1-2; the TCRdb call, TRBD1, lacks DNA for checking. Input material: memory CD8+ T cells from blood. This sequence originates from a human donor in good health. Some clones in this sample may be carry-over from other donors' samples. CDR3 in amino acids: CASSATEGAEGYTF.